This record looks at one T cell receptor (beta chain) sequence and its context. These data come from a study of shared clonotypes between healthy human individuals. Splitting of each subset's genomic DNA was done evenly across several immunoSEQ plates. Authors' processing steps: As immunoSEQ supplied junction-only sequences (without quality scores), filtering differed. Profiled with immunoSEQ multiplex PCR; TCRdb holds only in-frame clones, not every one. That table furnishes V, J and clone size, whereas the DNA furnished D and trimming. Among over 800,000 clones listed, 80% to 95% were seen once. CDR3 length: 10 residues. Germline V CDR1 and CDR2: DFQATT, SNEGSKA (reference sequence). V lost 8 bases to trimming and J lost 5 bases, with 8 bases between them. CD8 cells classed as naive were CD45RO-negative and positively selected for CCR7, excluding terminally differentiated effector memory CD45RA+ cells.

The V call is TRBV20-1, the J call TRBJ2-3; D unclear. The TCR was taken from a man aged 25-45 years in good health. Sequenced material: naive CD8+ T cells sorted from blood. CDR3 sequence: CSTFEDTQYF. DNA of the CDR3: TGCAGTACTTTCGAAGATACGCAGTATTTT.